The 3 T cell receptor beta chains below were found in one sample sequenced in a study of shared clonotypes between healthy human individuals (dated by TCRdb to 2020 to 2022). The protocol used for the library was the immunoSEQ multiplex PCR assay. The source is immuneACCESS, and TCRdb retained only in-frame sequences with V and J called. Part of the clones is not carried over; for the studies checked, unresolved V genes explain less than half of this, and the remainder is unexplained. Present in this sample are around 2.1 million clones, approximately 94% of which were seen just once. Roughly 0.13% of the sample goes to the ten largest clones. The sample consisted of naive CD4+ T cells sorted from blood. The sample's cell subset or site label, in plain terms: CD45RA+ positively selected. The source is a man aged 18 to 30 in good health.

The rearrangement joins TRBV6-7 to TRBJ2-2; the match to TRBD1 covers 9 bases. TRBV6-7 is noted as an ORF with a role that remains uncertain. The CDR3 totals 20 residues. V gave up 0 bases and J gave up 0 bases; unmatched junction bases: 11. This chain's CDR3 is CASSYSGGTGSVANTGELFF. Here the CDR3 DNA reads TGTGCCAGCAGTTACTCAGGGGGGACAGGGTCCGTAGCGAACACCGGGGAGCTGTTTTTT.

The chain links TRBV18 to TRBJ1-4; 10 nucleotides agree with TRBD1. Germline V gives CDR1 KGHSH, CDR2 LQKENI. The CDR3 has 15 residues. Trimming took 3 bases from V and 6 from J; bases not matched to a gene: 4. The CDR3 nucleotides read TGTGCCAGCTCACCTCGGACAGGGGGTGATGAAAAACTGTTTTTT. Translating gives CASSPRTGGDEKLFF.

This clone was seen more than once but under ten times. Other nucleotide sequences from this sample produce the same CDR3. The rearrangement uses TRBV18 and TRBJ2-2; D is undetermined. Trimming pared 2 bases from V and 3 bases from J, leaving 1 base between. CDR3 length: 12 amino acids. Germline V lookup: CDR1 KGHSH, CDR2 LQKENI. The CDR3 sequence is CASSPDTGELFF. For the CDR3, the DNA is TGTGCCAGCTCACCAGACACCGGGGAGCTGTTTTTT.